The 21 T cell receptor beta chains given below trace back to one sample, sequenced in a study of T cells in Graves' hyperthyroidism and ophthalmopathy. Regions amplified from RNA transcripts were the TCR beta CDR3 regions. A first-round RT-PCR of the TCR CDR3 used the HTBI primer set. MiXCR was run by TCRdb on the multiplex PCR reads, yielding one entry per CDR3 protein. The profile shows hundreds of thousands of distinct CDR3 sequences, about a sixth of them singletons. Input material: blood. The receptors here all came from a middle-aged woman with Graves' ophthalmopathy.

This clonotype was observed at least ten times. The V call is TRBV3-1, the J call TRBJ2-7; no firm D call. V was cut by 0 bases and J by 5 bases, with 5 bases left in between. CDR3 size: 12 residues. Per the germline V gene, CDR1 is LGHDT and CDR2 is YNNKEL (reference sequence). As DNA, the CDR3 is TGTGCCAGCAGCCAAGAAGCTAACGAGCAGTACTTC. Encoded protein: CASSQEANEQYF.

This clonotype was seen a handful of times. CDR3 DNA sequence: TGTGCCAGCAGCGCACAGGAGAAGGAGCAGTTCTTC. Its translation is CASSAQEKEQFF. This sequence joins TRBV6-1 and TRBJ2-1, with a weak D call TRBD1 (5 bases). V gave up 6 bases and J gave up 10 bases, with 13 bases separating them. Germline V gene lookup returns CDR1 MNHNS and CDR2 SASEGT. The CDR3 length is 12 residues.

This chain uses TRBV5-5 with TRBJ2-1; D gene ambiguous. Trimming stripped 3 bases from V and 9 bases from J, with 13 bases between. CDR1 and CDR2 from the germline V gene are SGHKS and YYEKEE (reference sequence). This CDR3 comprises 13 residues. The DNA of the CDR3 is TGTGCCAGCAGCTCGATCCTAGAGAGTGAGCAGTTCTTC. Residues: CASSSILESEQFF. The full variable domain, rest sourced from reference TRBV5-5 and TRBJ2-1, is DAGVTQSPTHLIKTRGQQVTLRCSPISGHKSVSWYQQVLGQGPQFIFQYYEKEERGRGNFPDRFSARQFPNYSSELNVNALLLGDSALYLCASSSILESEQFFGPGTRLTVL.

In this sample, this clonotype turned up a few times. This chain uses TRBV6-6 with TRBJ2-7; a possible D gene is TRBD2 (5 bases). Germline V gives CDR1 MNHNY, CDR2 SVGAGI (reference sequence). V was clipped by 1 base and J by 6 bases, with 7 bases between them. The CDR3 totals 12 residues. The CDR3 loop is CASSYLGSEQYF. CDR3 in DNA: TGTGCCAGCAGTTACTTAGGGAGCGAGCAGTACTTC.

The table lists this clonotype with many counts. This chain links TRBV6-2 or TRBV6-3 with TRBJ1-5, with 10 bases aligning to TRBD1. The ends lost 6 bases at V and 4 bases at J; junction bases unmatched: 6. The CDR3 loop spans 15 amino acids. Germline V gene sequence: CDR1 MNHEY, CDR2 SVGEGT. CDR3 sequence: CASRVMGQGNQPQHF. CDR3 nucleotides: TGTGCCAGCAGGGTTATGGGACAGGGGAATCAGCCCCAGCATTTT.

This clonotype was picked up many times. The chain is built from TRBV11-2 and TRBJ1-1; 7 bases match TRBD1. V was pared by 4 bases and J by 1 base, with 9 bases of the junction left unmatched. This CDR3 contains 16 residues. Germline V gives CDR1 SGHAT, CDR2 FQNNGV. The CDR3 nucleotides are TGTGCCAGCAGCTCACTGACAGGGAGTGAGAACACTGAAGCTTTCTTT. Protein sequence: CASSSLTGSENTEAFF.

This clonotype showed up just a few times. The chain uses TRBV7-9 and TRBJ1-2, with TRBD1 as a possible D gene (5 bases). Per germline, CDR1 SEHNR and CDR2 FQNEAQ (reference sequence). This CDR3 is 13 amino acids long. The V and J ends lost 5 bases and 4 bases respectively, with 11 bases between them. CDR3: CASSPQDIYGYTF. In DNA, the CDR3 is TGTGCCAGCAGCCCACAGGATATCTATGGCTACACCTTC.

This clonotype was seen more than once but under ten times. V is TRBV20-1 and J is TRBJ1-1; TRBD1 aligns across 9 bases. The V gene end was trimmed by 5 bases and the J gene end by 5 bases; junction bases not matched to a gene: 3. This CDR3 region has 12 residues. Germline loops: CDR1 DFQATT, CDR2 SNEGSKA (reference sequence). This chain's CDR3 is CSAPDRGTEAFF. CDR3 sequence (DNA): TGCAGTGCTCCCGACAGGGGGACTGAAGCTTTCTTT.

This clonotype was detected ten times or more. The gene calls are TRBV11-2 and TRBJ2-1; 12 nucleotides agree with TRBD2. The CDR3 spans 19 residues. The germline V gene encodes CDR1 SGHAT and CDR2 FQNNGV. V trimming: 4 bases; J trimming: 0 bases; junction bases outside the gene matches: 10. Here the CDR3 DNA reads TGTGCCAGCAGCTCGAGGACTAGCGGGGAACTTAGCTCCTACAATGAGCAGTTCTTC. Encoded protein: CASSSRTSGELSSYNEQFF.

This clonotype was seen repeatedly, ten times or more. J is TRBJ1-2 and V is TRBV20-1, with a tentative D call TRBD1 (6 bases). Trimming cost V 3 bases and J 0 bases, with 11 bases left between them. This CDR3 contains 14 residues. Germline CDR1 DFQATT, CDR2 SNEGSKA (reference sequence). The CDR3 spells CSARGGASNYGYTF. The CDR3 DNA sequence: TGCAGTGCTAGGGGGGGGGCATCTAACTATGGCTACACCTTC.

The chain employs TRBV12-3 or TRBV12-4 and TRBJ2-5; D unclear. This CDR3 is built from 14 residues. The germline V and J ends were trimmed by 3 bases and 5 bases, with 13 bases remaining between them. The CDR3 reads CASSFPPSDETQYF. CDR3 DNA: TGTGCCAGCAGTTTCCCTCCTTCCGACGAGACCCAGTACTTC.

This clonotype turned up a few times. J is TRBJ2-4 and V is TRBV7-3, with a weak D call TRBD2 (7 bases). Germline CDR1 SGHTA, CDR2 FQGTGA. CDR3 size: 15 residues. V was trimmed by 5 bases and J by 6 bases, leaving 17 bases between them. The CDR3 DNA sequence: TGTGCCAGCAGCCCATCGGGGGGCGAGTTAAACATTCAGTACTTC. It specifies CASSPSGGELNIQYF.

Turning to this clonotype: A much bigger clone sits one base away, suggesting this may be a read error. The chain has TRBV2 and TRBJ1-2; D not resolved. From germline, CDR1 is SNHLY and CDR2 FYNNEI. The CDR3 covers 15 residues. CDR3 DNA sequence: TGTGCCAGCAGTGGCTACTCTACTTCAAACTATCGCTACACCTTC. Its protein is CASSGYSTSNYRYTF.

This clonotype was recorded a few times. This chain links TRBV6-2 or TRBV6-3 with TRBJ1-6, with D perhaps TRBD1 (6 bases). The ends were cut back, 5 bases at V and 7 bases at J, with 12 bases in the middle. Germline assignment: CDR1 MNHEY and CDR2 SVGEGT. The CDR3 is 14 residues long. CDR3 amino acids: CASSKQGGNSPLHF. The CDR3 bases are TGTGCCAGCAGTAAACAGGGAGGGAATTCACCCCTCCACTTT.

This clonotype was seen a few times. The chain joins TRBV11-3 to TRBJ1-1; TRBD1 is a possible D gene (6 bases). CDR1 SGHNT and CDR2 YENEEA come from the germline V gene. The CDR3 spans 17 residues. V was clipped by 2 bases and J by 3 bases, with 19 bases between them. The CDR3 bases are TGTGCCAGCAGCTTACTTAAGGGACAAGGGCAGGACACTGAAGCTTTCTTT. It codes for CASSLLKGQGQDTEAFF.

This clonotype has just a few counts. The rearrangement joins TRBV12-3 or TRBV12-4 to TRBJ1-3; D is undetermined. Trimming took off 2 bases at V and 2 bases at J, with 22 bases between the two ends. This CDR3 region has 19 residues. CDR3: CASSLMGPLGYDPGNTIYF. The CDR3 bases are TGTGCCAGCAGTTTAATGGGTCCGCTGGGGTATGATCCTGGAAACACCATATATTTT.

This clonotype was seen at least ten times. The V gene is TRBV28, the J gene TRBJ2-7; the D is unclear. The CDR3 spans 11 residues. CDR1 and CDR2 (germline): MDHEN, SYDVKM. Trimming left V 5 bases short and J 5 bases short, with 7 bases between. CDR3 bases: TGTGCCAGCAGTCCACCCCACGAGCAGTACTTC. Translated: CASSPPHEQYF.

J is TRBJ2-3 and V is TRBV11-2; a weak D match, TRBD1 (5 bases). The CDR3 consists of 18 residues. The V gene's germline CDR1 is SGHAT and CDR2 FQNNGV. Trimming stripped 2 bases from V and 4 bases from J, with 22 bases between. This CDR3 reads CASSLSVRQGSRADTQYF. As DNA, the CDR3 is TGTGCCAGCAGCTTAAGTGTGCGGCAGGGCAGTAGGGCAGATACGCAGTATTTT.

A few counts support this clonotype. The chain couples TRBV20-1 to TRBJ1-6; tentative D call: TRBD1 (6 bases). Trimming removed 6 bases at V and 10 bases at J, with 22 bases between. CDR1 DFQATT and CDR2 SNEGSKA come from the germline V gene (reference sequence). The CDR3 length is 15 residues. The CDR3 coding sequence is TGCAGTGCCCGCCTGGGGAATGGAGGGGGGTCACCCCTCCACTTT. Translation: CSARLGNGGGSPLHF.

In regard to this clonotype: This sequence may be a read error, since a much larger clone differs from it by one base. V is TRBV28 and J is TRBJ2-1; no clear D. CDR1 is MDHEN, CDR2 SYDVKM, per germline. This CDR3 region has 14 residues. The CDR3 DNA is TGTGCCAGCAGTCCCGGCGGAACCTACAATGAGCAGTCCTTC. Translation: CASSPGGTYNEQSF. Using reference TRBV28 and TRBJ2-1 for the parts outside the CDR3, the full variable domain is DVKVTQSSRYLVKRTGEKVFLECVQDMDHENMFWYRQDPGLGLRLIYFSYDVKMKEKGDIPEGYSVSREKKERFSLILESASTNQTSMYLCASSPGGTYNEQSFGPGTRLTVL.

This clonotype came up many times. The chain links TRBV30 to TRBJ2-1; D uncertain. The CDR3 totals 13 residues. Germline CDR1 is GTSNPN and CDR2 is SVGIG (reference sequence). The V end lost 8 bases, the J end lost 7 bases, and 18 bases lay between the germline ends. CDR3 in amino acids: CAGVADSTNEQFF. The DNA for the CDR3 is TGTGCCGGCGTTGCGGATTCTACAAATGAGCAGTTCTTC.